What follows are 18 T cell receptor beta chains derived from one specimen sequenced in a study of OX40 agonist ivuxolimab in advanced cancers. Using immunoSEQ multiplex PCR, the repertoire was profiled, and TCRdb retains in-frame clones only, with some absent. Of approximately 64,000 clones in the sample, about 87% were seen once. The sequencing used CD4+ or CD8+ T cells sorted from blood, collected in a trial of the OX40 agonist ivuxolimab. All receptors derive from an adult with an advanced solid tumor such as melanoma, head and neck, liver or kidney cancer.

The rearrangement joins TRBV5-4 to TRBJ2-1; 14 nucleotides match TRBD2. The trim removed 2 bases at V and 7 bases at J, leaving 5 bases unmatched. The CDR3 consists of 16 residues. Germline CDR1 and CDR2: SGHNT and YYREEE (reference sequence). As DNA, the CDR3 is TGTGCCAGCAGCTTAGCCGGGACTAGCGGGAGTAATGAGCAGTTCTTC. Protein: CASSLAGTSGSNEQFF.

This clone was counted between two and nine times. The chain has TRBV5-6 and TRBJ1-4; 10 bases fit TRBD1. This CDR3 region has 13 residues. Germline trimming cut 5 bases from V and 8 bases from J; bases unmatched to any gene: 3. Per the germline V gene, CDR1 is SGHDT and CDR2 is YYEEEE. This chain's CDR3 is CASRGTGEEKLFF. The CDR3 DNA follows: TGTGCCAGCAGGGGGACAGGGGAGGAAAAACTGTTTTTT.

This clone has more than one count but fewer than ten. Here the CDR3 reads CASSKGGVWGNEQFF. Written as DNA, the CDR3 is TGTGCCAGCAGCAAGGGAGGGGTTTGGGGTAATGAGCAGTTCTTC. The rearrangement uses TRBV14 and TRBJ2-1; 7 nucleotides line up with TRBD2. Germline V CDR1 and CDR2: SGHDN, FVKESK. The CDR3 totals 15 residues. The junction had 11 bases not matched to a gene; V was cut back by 5 bases and J by 7 bases.

This sequence joins TRBV6-1 and TRBJ1-2; 9 nucleotides align to TRBD1. CDR1 and CDR2 from the germline V gene are MNHNS and SASEGT. The CDR3 totals 13 residues. The junction had 3 bases not matched to a gene; V was cut back by 4 bases and J by 6 bases. In DNA form, the CDR3 reads TGTGCCAGCAGTGTGGACAGGGGAAATGGCTACACCTTC. Amino acid sequence: CASSVDRGNGYTF.

The sample holds a few counts of this clone. This chain connects TRBV30 to TRBJ1-1; unclear D gene. V was cut by 5 bases and J by 6 bases, with 10 bases left in between. Germline-derived CDR1 and CDR2 are GTSNPN and SVGIG (reference sequence). The length of the CDR3 is 11 residues. The CDR3 DNA is TGTGCCTGGGGAAGGGTGTCTGAAGCTTTCTTT. This translates into CAWGRVSEAFF.

The chain combines TRBV28 with TRBJ2-3; 7 bases align to TRBD2. Germline loops: CDR1 MDHEN, CDR2 SYDVKM. The CDR3 length is 16 residues. V dropped 4 bases and J dropped 8; count of bases not matched to a gene: 15. For the CDR3, the DNA is TGTGCCAGCAGTTCACCCGGGGAGGGCGCATCGAGTACGCAGTATTTT. Residues: CASSSPGEGASSTQYF.

The chain is built from TRBV19 and TRBJ1-3; possible D gene TRBD1, 5 bases. The CDR3 totals 15 residues. The V end lost 7 bases, the J end lost 3 bases, and 16 bases lay between the germline ends. The germline V gene encodes CDR1 LNHDA and CDR2 SQIVND (reference sequence). CDR3 amino acids: CASTSGTLIGNTIYF. CDR3 sequence (DNA): TGTGCCAGTACCTCGGGGACGTTGATTGGAAACACCATATATTTT. Using reference TRBV19 and TRBJ1-3 for the parts outside the CDR3, the full variable domain is DGGITQSPKYLFRKEGQNVTLSCEQNLNHDAMYWYRQDPGQGLRLIYYSQIVNDFQKGDIAEGYSVSREKKESFPLTVTSAQKNPTAFYLCASTSGTLIGNTIYFGEGSWLTVV.

This clone was detected only a few times. The chain links TRBV5-1 to TRBJ2-2, with TRBD1 matching 9 bases. After removal of 4 bases from V and 0 bases from J, the junction contained 13 bases not matched to a gene. Germline CDR1 is SGHRS and CDR2 is YFSETQ. This CDR3 region has 19 residues. The CDR3 region is CASSSGPGTGLPNTGELFF. The CDR3 DNA reads as TGCGCCAGCAGCAGCGGTCCCGGGACAGGGCTTCCGAACACCGGGGAGCTGTTTTTT.

V and J are TRBV10-3 and TRBJ2-1, with D perhaps TRBD2 (6 bases). CDR3 length: 16 residues. CDR1 is ENHRY and CDR2 is SYGVKD in the germline V gene. V gave up 7 bases and J gave up 0 bases, with 16 bases separating them. CDR3 loop: CAIKRGGSGSYNEQFF. For the CDR3, the DNA is TGTGCCATCAAGAGAGGAGGGAGCGGCTCCTACAATGAGCAGTTCTTC.

The chain joins TRBV2 to TRBJ1-4, with D possibly being TRBD1 (5 bases). V was shortened by 8 bases and J by 5 bases, with 9 bases between the two germline ends. The length of the CDR3 is 12 residues. Germline V lookup: CDR1 SNHLY, CDR2 FYNNEI. Here the CDR3 reads CASLGLNEKLFF. The DNA of the CDR3 is TGTGCCAGCTTGGGACTGAATGAAAAACTGTTTTTT.

The chain couples TRBV9 to TRBJ2-2; TRBD1 matches 8 bases. This CDR3 spans 16 amino acids. The J segment lost 1 base and the V segment lost 0 bases, leaving 2 bases of the junction unmatched. The germline CDR1 and CDR2 sequences are SGDLS and YYNGEE. The CDR3 sequence: CASSVVGTGNTGELFF. The CDR3 DNA sequence: TGTGCCAGCAGCGTAGTTGGGACAGGGAACACCGGGGAGCTGTTTTTT.

The rearrangement joins TRBV5-1 to TRBJ2-2; D perhaps matches TRBD2 (5 bases). The germline gives CDR1 SGHRS, CDR2 YFSETQ. The CDR3 runs to 14 residues. V gave up 0 bases and J gave up 5 bases, with 8 bases separating them. In DNA form, the CDR3 reads TGCGCCAGCAGCTTGGTAGGGAGTACCGGGGAGCTGTTTTTT. It encodes CASSLVGSTGELFF.

This rearrangement joins TRBV7-2 to TRBJ2-1; 9 bases are a match to TRBD2. The CDR3 length is 15 residues. Per the germline V gene, CDR1 is SGHTA and CDR2 is FQGNSA. The V and J ends lost 5 bases and 5 bases, in that order; junction bases with no gene match: 7. CDR3 loop: CASSPLTSGNNEQFF. CDR3 DNA sequence: TGTGCCAGCAGCCCGTTGACTAGCGGAAACAATGAGCAGTTCTTC. The complete variable domain, with remaining parts taken from reference TRBV7-2 and TRBJ2-1, reads GAGVSQSPSNKVTEKGKDVELRCDPISGHTALYWYRQSLGQGLEFLIYFQGNSAPDKSGLPSDRFSAERTGGSVSTLTIQRTQQEDSAVYLCASSPLTSGNNEQFFGPGTRLTVL.

This chain links TRBV7-8 with TRBJ1-1; 7 bases agree with TRBD1. The V gene's germline CDR1 is SGHVS and CDR2 FQNEAQ. The V segment lost 0 bases and the J segment 6 bases; nucleotides outside the gene matches: 7. The CDR3 has 15 amino acids. The CDR3 protein is CASSLAPTGVAEAFF. The CDR3 bases are TGTGCCAGCAGCTTAGCACCTACAGGGGTCGCTGAAGCTTTCTTT.

CDR3 region: CASSVDRGRAFF. The CDR3, as DNA: TGTGCCAGCAGCGTGGACAGGGGACGGGCTTTCTTT. The chain has TRBV7-9 and TRBJ1-1, with 9 bases lining up with TRBD1. Unmatched junction bases numbered 6, after V lost 5 bases and J lost 11 bases. The CDR3 is 12 amino acids. Germline V CDR1 and CDR2: SEHNR, FQNEAQ (reference sequence).

In its sample, this clone was seen once. This chain connects TRBV19 to TRBJ2-2; no clear D. Trimming took off 9 bases at V and 0 bases at J, with 11 bases between the two ends. Looked up from germline, CDR1 is LNHDA and CDR2 is SQIVND (reference sequence). This CDR3 spans 14 amino acids. The CDR3 sequence is CASRDTANTGELFF. In DNA form, the CDR3 reads TGTGCCAGCCGAGATACAGCGAACACCGGGGAGCTGTTTTTT.

The J gene is TRBJ2-1, the V gene TRBV5-1, with D possibly TRBD2 on 5 matching bases. Trimming cost V 0 bases and J 4 bases, with 14 bases left between them. CDR1 and CDR2 (germline): SGHRS, YFSETQ. This CDR3 region has 16 residues. The CDR3 protein is CASSLDGDRRYNEQFF. Written as DNA, the CDR3 is TGCGCCAGCAGCTTGGACGGGGATCGACGGTACAATGAGCAGTTCTTC.

This clone was found once. Other DNA sequences in the same sample also yield this CDR3. The J gene is TRBJ2-2, the V gene TRBV27; no firm D call. The CDR3 has 14 amino acids. V lost 6 bases, J lost 4 bases, and 12 bases lay in between. CDR1 and CDR2 (germline): MNHEY, SMNVEV (reference sequence). CDR3 sequence: CASRGKPLTGELFF. In nucleotides, the CDR3 is TGTGCCAGCAGAGGGAAACCCCTCACCGGGGAGCTGTTTTTT.